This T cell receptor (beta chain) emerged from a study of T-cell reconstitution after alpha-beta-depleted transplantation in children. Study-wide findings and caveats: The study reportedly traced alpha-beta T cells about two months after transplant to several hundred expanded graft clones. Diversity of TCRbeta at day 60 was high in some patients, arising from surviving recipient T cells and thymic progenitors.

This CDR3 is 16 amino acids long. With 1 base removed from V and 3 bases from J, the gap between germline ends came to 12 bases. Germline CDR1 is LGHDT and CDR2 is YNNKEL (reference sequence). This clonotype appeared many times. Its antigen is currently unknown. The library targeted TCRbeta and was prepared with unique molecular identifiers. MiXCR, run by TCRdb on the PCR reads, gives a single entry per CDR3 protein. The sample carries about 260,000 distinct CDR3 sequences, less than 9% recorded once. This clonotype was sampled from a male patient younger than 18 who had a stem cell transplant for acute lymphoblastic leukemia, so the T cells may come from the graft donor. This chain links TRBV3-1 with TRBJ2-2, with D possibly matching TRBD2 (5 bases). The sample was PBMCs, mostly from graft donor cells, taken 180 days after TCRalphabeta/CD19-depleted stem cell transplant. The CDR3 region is CASSQVTGRDTGELFF. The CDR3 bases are TGTGCCAGCAGCCAAGTGACGGGAAGGGACACCGGGGAGCTGTTTTTT.